This T cell receptor (beta chain) was found in a study of cytotoxic CD8 clonotypes in ibrutinib-treated CLL. Study-level results: Measured clonality at baseline was greater than in age-matched healthy donors and tracked with circulating CD8+ T-cell counts.

In its sample, this clone was seen a few times. Its antigen is unidentified. V lost 10 bases, J lost 2 bases, and 10 bases lay in between. This CDR3 region has 12 residues. Germline assignment: CDR1 MNHNS and CDR2 SASEGT. Sequencing used immunoSEQ multiplex PCR; TCRdb keeps in-frame clones, though not all of them. The profile shows over 65,000 clones, 68% of them singletons. The sequencing here drew on PBMCs, taken after 12 months of ibrutinib treatment. V and J are TRBV6-1 and TRBJ2-3; D may be TRBD1 (5 bases). The sequence was obtained from a human donor with chronic lymphocytic leukemia. The CDR3 DNA follows: TGTGCCACCCGACAGACCACAGATACGCAGTATTTT. Residues: CATRQTTDTQYF.